Presented here are 13 T cell receptor beta chains from one specimen sequenced in a study of CD8 T cells in Susac syndrome. The RNA input was about 0.5 to 1 ug, and it was reverse transcribed with random hexamers. TCRdb processed the immunoSEQ multiplex PCR reads anew with MiXCR; each CDR3 protein has one entry. Of some 99,000 distinct CDR3 sequences detected, about 94% appear once; the ten largest clones hold about 0.3%. Sequencing input: CD4+ T cells from PBMCs. The origin of the receptors is a human donor with Susac syndrome.

This clonotype occurred once. The rearrangement links TRBV5-1 to TRBJ1-2; D remains unclear. The V end lost 0 bases, the J end lost 4 bases, and 7 bases lay between the germline ends. From germline, CDR1 is SGHRS and CDR2 YFSETQ. CDR3 length: 13 residues. CDR3 region: CASSLGTFYGYTF. The CDR3 nucleotides are TGCGCCAGCAGCTTGGGGACTTTCTATGGCTACACCTTC.

This clonotype occurred once. The V gene is TRBV4-1, the J gene TRBJ2-7, with D perhaps matching TRBD1 (6 bases). The germline CDR1 and CDR2 sequences are MGHRA and YSYEKL. This CDR3 region has 18 residues. Trimming left V 4 bases short and J 4 bases short, with 26 bases between. The CDR3 coding sequence is TGCGCCAGCAGCCCAATCACCCCGGCGACAGGCCCCGGTTACGAGCAGTACTTC. This encodes CASSPITPATGPGYEQYF.

The chain uses TRBV19 and TRBJ1-1, with 7 bases identical to TRBD1. The CDR3 runs 16 residues. Losses at the gene ends were 5 bases for V and 2 bases for J; bases not matched to a gene: 11. CDR1 LNHDA and CDR2 SQIVND come from the germline V gene (reference sequence). CDR3 sequence: CASSSQTGAPNTEAFF. The CDR3 DNA sequence: TGTGCCAGTAGTTCTCAAACAGGGGCCCCAAACACTGAAGCTTTCTTT.

This chain links TRBV12-3 or TRBV12-4 with TRBJ1-1; unclear D gene. V was cut by 10 bases and J by 0 bases, with 12 bases left in between. This CDR3 has 13 residues. The CDR3 region has the DNA TGTGCCACCCGAAGGAATATGAACACTGAAGCTTTCTTT. Translation gives CATRRNMNTEAFF.

V gene TRBV29-1 combines with J gene TRBJ1-4, with 7 bases lining up with TRBD1. With V trimmed by 5 bases and J by 7 bases, 7 bases remained unmatched. CDR1 is SQVTM and CDR2 is ANQGSEA in the germline V gene. CDR3 size: 13 residues. This CDR3 is CSVRQGVGEKLFF. CDR3 nucleotide sequence: TGCAGCGTTCGACAGGGTGTTGGTGAAAAACTGTTTTTT. Together with reference TRBV29-1 and TRBJ1-4, the CDR3 gives the full variable domain: SAVISQKPSRDICQRGTSLTIQCQVDSQVTMMFWYRQQPGQSLTLIATANQGSEATYESGFVIDKFPISRPNLTFSTLTVSNMSPEDSSIYLCSVRQGVGEKLFFGSGTQLSVL.

This chain connects TRBV12-3 or TRBV12-4 to TRBJ2-7, with 7 bases identical to TRBD1. J lost 5 bases, V lost 6 bases, and 7 bases had no gene match. CDR3 length: 13 residues. CDR3 residues: CASSRTGEHEQYF. CDR3 nucleotides: TGTGCCAGCAGCCGAACAGGGGAACACGAGCAGTACTTC.

This chain connects TRBV3-1 to TRBJ1-1; D not certain. This CDR3 is 14 amino acids long. From germline, CDR1 is LGHDT and CDR2 YNNKEL (reference sequence). V was pared by 7 bases and J by 0 bases, with 12 bases between. CDR3 region: CASTPTQVNTEAFF. The CDR3, as DNA: TGTGCCAGCACCCCAACGCAGGTGAACACTGAAGCTTTCTTT.

The chain joins TRBV29-1 to TRBJ1-1, with 7 bases identical to TRBD1. CDR1 is SQVTM, CDR2 ANQGSEA, per germline. CDR3 length: 14 amino acids. The ends lost 5 bases at V and 0 bases at J; junction bases unmatched: 6. For the CDR3, the DNA is TGCAGCGTTTTCTGGGACAGAGTGAACACTGAAGCTTTCTTT. This sequence encodes CSVFWDRVNTEAFF.

The rearrangement uses TRBV29-1 and TRBJ2-3, with D possibly matching TRBD1 (5 bases). The germline V and J ends were trimmed by 6 bases and 4 bases, with 14 bases remaining between them. The CDR3 is 13 amino acids. From germline, CDR1 is SQVTM and CDR2 ANQGSEA. The CDR3 loop reads CSVPRSGSDTQYF. DNA of the CDR3: TGCAGCGTCCCGAGATCAGGGTCAGATACGCAGTATTTT.

This rearrangement joins TRBV30 to TRBJ1-6; no definite D call. Trimming stripped 2 bases from V and 7 bases from J, with 12 bases between. Looked up from germline, CDR1 is GTSNPN and CDR2 is SVGIG (reference sequence). This CDR3 spans 14 amino acids. CDR3 DNA sequence: TGTGCCTGGAGTAGAGGACCCATAAATTCACCCCTCCACTTT. Residues: CAWSRGPINSPLHF.

This clonotype has a single count. The rearrangement links TRBV6-5 to TRBJ2-5; 8 positions agree with TRBD1. There are 15 residues in the CDR3. The germline V gene encodes CDR1 MNHEY and CDR2 SVGAGI. V shed 4 bases and J 5 bases; nucleotides not matched to a gene: 9. As DNA, the CDR3 is TGTGCCAGCAGTTTGCCAGGGGGCGGAGGGGAGACCCAGTACTTC. Its translation: CASSLPGGGGETQYF.

The sample holds one count of this clonotype. The CDR3 DNA is TGCAGTGCTATTCGGGGCTACGAGCAGTACTTC. Translating it yields CSAIRGYEQYF. This chain connects TRBV20-1 to TRBJ2-7; possibly TRBD2 for D (5 bases). V dropped 4 bases and J dropped 3 bases, with 7 bases sitting between them. This CDR3 is 11 amino acids long. From germline, CDR1 is DFQATT and CDR2 SNEGSKA (reference sequence).

This clonotype has just one count. V gene TRBV12-2 combines with J gene TRBJ1-5; the D call TRBD1 from the table was never checked on the DNA. TRBV12-2 is a pseudogene segment. This CDR3 comprises 18 residues. The CDR3 sequence is CASRLPPRQGRSNQPQHF. Written as DNA, the CDR3 is TGTGCAAGTCGCTTACCCCCAAGACAGGGGAGAAGCAATCAGCCCCAGCATTTT.